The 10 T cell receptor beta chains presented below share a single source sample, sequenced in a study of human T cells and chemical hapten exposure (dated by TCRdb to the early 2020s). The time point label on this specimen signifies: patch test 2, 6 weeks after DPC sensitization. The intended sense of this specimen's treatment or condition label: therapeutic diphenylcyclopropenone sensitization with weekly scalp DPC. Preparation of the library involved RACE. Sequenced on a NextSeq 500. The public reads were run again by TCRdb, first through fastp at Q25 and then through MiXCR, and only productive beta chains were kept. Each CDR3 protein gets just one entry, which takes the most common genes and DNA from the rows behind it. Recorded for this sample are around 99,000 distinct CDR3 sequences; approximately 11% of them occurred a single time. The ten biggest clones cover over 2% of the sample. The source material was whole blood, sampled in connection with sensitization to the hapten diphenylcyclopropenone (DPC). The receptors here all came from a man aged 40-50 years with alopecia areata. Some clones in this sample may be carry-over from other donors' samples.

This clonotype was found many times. The CDR3 spells CASSRTGDQPQHF. The CDR3 nucleotides read TGTGCCAGCAGCCGGACAGGGGATCAGCCCCAGCATTTT. The chain combines TRBV12-3 or TRBV12-4 with TRBJ1-5; TRBD1 matches at 9 bases. The CDR3 runs to 13 residues. V lost 6 bases to trimming and J lost 5 bases; unmatched junction nucleotides: 2.

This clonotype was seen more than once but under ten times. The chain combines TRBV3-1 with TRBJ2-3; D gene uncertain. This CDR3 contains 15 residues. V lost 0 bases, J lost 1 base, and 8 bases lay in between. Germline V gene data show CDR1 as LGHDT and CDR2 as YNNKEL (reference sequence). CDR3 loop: CASSQEVGRTDTQYF. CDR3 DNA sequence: TGTGCCAGCAGCCAAGAAGTAGGCCGCACAGATACGCAGTATTTT.

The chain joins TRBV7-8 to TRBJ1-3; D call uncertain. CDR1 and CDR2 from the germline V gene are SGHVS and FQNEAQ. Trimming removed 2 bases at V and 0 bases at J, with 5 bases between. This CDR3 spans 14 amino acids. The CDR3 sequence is CASSLYDSGNTIYF. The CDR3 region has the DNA TGTGCCAGCAGCTTATACGACTCTGGAAACACCATATATTTT.

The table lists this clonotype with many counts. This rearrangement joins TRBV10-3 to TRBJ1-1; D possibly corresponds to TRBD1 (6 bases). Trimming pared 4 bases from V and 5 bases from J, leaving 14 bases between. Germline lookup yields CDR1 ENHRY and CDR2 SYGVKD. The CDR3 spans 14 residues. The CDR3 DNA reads TGTGCCATCAGTGGTACAGGGAATCGAACTGAAGCTTTCTTT. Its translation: CAISGTGNRTEAFF.

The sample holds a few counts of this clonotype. CDR3 loop: CASSLIQGSFRQDTQYF. DNA of the CDR3: TGTGCCAGCAGCTTAATACAGGGTTCTTTCCGCCAAGATACGCAGTATTTT. The chain links TRBV7-2 to TRBJ2-3; perhaps TRBD1 as D (6 bases). Germline V gene lookup returns CDR1 SGHTA and CDR2 FQGNSA. The CDR3 sequence is 17 residues long. V dropped 2 bases and J dropped 5 bases, with 20 bases sitting between them.

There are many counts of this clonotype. The CDR3 region has the DNA TGTGCCACCAGTGACCCTTCCCCCAGCGGGGGCACAGATACGCAGTATTTT. Its protein is CATSDPSPSGGTDTQYF. V usage is TRBV24-1 and J usage is TRBJ2-3; TRBD2 aligns across 7 bases. The CDR3 totals 17 residues. Germline CDR1 and CDR2: KGHDR and SFDVKD. J was trimmed by 1 base and V by 4 bases; bases with no gene match: 10.

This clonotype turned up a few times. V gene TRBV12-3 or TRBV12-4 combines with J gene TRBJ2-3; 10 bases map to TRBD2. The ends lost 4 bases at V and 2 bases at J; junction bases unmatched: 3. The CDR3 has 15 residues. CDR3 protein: CASSSAGGYTDTQYF. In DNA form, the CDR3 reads TGTGCCAGCAGTTCAGCGGGAGGGTACACAGATACGCAGTATTTT.

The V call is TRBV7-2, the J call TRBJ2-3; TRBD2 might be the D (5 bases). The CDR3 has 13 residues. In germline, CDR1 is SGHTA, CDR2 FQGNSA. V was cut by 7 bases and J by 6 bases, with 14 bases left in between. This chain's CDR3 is CASTNGGSDTQYF. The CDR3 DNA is TGTGCCAGCACTAACGGAGGATCGGATACGCAGTATTTT.

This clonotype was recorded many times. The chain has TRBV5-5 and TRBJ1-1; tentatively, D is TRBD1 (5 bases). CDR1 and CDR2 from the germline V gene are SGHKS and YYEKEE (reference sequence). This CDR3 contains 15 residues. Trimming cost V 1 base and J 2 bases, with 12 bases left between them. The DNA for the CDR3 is TGTGCCAGCAGCTTGTCCGGGACCTCAAACACTGAAGCTTTCTTT. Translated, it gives CASSLSGTSNTEAFF.

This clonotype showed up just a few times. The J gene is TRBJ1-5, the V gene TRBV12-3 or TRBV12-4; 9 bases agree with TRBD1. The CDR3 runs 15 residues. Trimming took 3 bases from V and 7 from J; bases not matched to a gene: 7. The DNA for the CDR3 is TGTGCCAGCAGTTTCGGGACAGGGATGGGACAGCCCCAGCATTTT. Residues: CASSFGTGMGQPQHF.